This T cell receptor beta chain emerged from a study of T cells in Graves' hyperthyroidism and ophthalmopathy. TCR beta CDR3 region amplification was performed from RNA transcripts. The HTBI set primed first-round TCR CDR3 RT-PCR. TCRdb passed the multiplex PCR reads through MiXCR, listing each CDR3 protein once. Of about 640,000 distinct CDR3 sequences listed, under 25% are singletons. Trimming pared 7 bases from V and 11 bases from J, leaving 14 bases between. The CDR3 is made up of 10 amino acids. Germline CDR1 is DFQATT and CDR2 is SNEGSKA (reference sequence). The sample taken for sequencing was blood. The chain employs TRBV20-1 and TRBJ1-1; D may be TRBD1 (5 bases). The TCR comes from a man younger than 40 with Graves' ophthalmopathy. This CDR3 is CSVVGENAFF. CDR3 sequence (DNA): TGCAGTGTAGTAGGGGAGAATGCTTTCTTT.